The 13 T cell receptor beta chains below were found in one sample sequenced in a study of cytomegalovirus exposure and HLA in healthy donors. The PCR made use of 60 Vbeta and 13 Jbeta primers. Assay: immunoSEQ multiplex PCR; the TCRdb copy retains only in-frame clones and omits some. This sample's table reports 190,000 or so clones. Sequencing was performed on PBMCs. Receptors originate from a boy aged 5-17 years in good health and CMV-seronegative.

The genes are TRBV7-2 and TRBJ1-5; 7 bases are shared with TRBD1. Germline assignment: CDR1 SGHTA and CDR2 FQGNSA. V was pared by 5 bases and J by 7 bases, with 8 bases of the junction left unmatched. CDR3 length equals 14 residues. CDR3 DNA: TGTGCCAGCAGCACCCTAGGGGGCTCGCAGCCCCAGCATTTT. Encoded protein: CASSTLGGSQPQHF.

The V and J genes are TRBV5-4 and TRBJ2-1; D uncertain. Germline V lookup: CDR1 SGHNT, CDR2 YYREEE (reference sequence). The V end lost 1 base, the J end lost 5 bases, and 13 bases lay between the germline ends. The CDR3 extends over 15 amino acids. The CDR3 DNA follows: TGTGCCAGCAGCTTGACCCAAATACCAGACAATGAGCAGTTCTTC. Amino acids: CASSLTQIPDNEQFF.

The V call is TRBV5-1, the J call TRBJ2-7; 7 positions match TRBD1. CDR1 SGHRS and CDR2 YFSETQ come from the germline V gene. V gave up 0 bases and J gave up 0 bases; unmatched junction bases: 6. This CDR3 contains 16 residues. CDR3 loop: CASSLAPGQSSYEQYF. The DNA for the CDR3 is TGCGCCAGCAGCTTGGCTCCGGGACAGAGCTCCTACGAGCAGTACTTC.

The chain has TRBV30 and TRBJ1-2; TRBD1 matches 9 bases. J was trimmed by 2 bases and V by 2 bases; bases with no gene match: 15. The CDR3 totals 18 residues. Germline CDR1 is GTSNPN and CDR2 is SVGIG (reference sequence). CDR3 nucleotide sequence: TGTGCCTGGAGTCAGCCCATTGGGACAGGGTACGTCAACTATGGCTACACCTTC. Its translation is CAWSQPIGTGYVNYGYTF.

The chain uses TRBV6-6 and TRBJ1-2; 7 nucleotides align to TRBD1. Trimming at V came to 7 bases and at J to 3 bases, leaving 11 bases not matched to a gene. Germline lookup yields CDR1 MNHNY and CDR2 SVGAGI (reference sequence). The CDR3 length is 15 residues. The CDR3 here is CASTNPGQGDYGYTF. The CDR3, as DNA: TGTGCCAGCACTAACCCCGGGCAGGGGGACTATGGCTACACCTTC.

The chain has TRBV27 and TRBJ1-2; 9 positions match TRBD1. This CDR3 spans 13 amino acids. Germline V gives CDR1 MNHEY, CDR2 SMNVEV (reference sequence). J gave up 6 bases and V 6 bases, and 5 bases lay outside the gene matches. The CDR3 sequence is CASRGQGVDGYTF. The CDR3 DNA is TGTGCCAGCAGGGGACAGGGCGTGGATGGCTACACCTTC.

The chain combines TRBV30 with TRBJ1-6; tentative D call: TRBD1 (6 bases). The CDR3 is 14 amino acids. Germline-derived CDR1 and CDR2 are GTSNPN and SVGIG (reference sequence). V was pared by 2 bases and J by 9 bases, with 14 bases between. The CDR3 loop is CAWSIGGIASPLHF. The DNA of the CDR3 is TGTGCCTGGAGTATAGGGGGAATCGCTTCACCCCTCCACTTT.

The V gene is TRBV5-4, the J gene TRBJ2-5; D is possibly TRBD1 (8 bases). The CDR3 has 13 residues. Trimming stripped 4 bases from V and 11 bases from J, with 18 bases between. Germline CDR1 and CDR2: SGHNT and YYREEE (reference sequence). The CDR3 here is CASSHRGGSVQYF. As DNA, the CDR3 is TGTGCCAGCAGCCACAGGGGGGGGAGTGTGCAGTACTTC.

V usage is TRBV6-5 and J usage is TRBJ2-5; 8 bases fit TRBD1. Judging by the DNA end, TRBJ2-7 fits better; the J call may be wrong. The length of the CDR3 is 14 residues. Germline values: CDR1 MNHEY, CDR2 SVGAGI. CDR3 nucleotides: TGTGCCAGCAGTAGCCCAGGGGGCAGGTACGAGCAGTACTTC. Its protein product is CASSSPGGRYEQYF.

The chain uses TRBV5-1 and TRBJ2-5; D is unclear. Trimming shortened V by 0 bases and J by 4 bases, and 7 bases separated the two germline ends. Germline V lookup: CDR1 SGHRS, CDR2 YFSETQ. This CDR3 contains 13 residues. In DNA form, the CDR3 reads TGCGCCAGCAGCTTGGAAATCGGAGAGACCCAGTACTTC. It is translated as CASSLEIGETQYF.

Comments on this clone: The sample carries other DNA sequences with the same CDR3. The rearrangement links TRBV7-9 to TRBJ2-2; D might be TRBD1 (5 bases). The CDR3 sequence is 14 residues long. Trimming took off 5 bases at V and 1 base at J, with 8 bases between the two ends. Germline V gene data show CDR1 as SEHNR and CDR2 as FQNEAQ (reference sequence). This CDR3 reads CASSLGQNTGELFF. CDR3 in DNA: TGTGCCAGCAGCCTCGGACAGAACACCGGGGAGCTGTTTTTT.

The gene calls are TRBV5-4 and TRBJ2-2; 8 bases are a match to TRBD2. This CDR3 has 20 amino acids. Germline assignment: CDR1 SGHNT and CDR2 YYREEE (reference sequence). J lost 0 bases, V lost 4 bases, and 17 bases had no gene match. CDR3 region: CASSPPPGGGPYANTGELFF. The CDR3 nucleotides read TGTGCCAGCAGCCCACCCCCGGGGGGGGGCCCTTATGCGAACACCGGGGAGCTGTTTTTT.

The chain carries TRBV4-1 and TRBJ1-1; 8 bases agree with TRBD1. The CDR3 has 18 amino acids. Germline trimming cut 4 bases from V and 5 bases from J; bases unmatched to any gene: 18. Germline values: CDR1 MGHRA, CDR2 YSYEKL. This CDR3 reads CASSPLGQGFFAGTEAFF. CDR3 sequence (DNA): TGCGCCAGCAGCCCCTTAGGACAGGGTTTTTTCGCAGGGACTGAAGCTTTCTTT.